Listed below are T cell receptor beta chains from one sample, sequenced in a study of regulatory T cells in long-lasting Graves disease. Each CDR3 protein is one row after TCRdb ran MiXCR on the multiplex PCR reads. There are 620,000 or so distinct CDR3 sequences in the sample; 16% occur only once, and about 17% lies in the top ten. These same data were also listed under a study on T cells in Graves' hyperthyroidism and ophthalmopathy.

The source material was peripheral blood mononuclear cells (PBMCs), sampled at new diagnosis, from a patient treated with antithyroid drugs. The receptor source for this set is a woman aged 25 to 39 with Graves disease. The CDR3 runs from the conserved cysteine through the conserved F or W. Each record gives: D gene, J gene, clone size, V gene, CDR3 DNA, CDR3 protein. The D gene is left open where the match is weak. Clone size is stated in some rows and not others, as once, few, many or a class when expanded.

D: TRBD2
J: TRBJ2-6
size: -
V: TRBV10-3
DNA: TGTGCCATCAGGCGGGGGGAAACAGGGTCCGGGGCCAACGTCCTGACTTTC
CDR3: CAIRRGETGSGANVLTF

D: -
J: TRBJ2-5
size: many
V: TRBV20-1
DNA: TGCAGTGCCCAAATCGGGGGGACCCAGTACTTC
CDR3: CSAQIGGTQYF

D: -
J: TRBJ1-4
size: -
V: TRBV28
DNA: TGTGCCAGCAGTCCCGCGGAGGGAGGGAAAGAAAAACTGTTTTTT
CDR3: CASSPAEGGKEKLFF

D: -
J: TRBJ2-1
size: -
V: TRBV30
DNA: TGTGCCTGGACCTTGCAGATTAGGGTACCGGGCGAGCAGTTCTTC
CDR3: CAWTLQIRVPGEQFF

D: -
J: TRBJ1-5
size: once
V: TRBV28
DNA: TGTGCCAGCAGTATCCTGAGACAGGGCAATCAGCCCCAGCATTTT
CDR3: CASSILRQGNQPQHF

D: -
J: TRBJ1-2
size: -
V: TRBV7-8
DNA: TGTGCCAGCAGCTTAGGTGGGGGGTCTTCTTGGGGCTACACCTTC
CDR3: CASSLGGGSSWGYTF

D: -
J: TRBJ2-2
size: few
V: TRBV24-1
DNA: TGTGCCACCAGTGATAGTCCGGGGTCGGGGGAAAGAAACACCGGGGAGCTGTTTTTT
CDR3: CATSDSPGSGERNTGELFF

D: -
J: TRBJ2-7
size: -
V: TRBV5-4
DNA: TGTGCCAGCAGCACATCAGGGTTATCCCACGAGCAGTACTTC
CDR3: CASSTSGLSHEQYF

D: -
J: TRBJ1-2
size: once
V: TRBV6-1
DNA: TGTGCCAGCAGTAACGACGGCTACTATGGCTACACCTTC
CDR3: CASSNDGYYGYTF

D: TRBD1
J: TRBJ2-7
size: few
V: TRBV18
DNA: TGTGCCAGCGAAAGGGGAACAGGGGGAAGCGAGCAGTACTTC
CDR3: CASERGTGGSEQYF

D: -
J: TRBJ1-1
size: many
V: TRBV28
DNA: TGTGCCAGCAAGGCCCCTCACGGGGGGCAAGCTTTCTTT
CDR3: CASKAPHGGQAFF

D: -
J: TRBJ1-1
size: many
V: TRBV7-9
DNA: TGTGCCAGCTCAGGCAAGGGGTCCATGAACACTGAAGCTTTCTTT
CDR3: CASSGKGSMNTEAFF

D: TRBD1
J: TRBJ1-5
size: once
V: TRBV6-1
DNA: TGTGCCAGCAGTGAACAGGGGGTAGGGCAGCCCCAGCATTTT
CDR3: CASSEQGVGQPQHF

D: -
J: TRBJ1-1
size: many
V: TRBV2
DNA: TGTGCCAGCAGCTCCCGGGGGACCACTGAAGCTTTCTTT
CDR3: CASSSRGTTEAFF

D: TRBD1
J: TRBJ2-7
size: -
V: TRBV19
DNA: TGTGCCAGTAGTATGGCCGGGACAGGGGGCGCCGAGCAGTACTTC
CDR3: CASSMAGTGGAEQYF

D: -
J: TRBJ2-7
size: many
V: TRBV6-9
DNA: TGTGCCAGCAGTTACTTGGGCGCAACGAGCTCCTACGAGCAGTACTTC
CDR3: CASSYLGATSSYEQYF

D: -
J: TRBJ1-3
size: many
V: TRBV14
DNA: TGTGCCAGCAGCCAAGGGGGGTTCTCTGGAAACACCATATATTTT
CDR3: CASSQGGFSGNTIYF

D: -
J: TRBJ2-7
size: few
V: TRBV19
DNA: TGTGCCAGTAGTATGGGCAGGGTTGGATCCTACGAGCAGTACTTC
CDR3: CASSMGRVGSYEQYF

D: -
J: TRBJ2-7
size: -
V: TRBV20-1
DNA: TGCAGTGCTAGACAGGGAGGTGAATACGAGCAGTACTTC
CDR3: CSARQGGEYEQYF

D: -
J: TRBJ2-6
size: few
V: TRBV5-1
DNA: TGCGCCAGCAGAGTAGACACCTCTGGGGCCAACGTCCTGACTTTC
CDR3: CASRVDTSGANVLTF

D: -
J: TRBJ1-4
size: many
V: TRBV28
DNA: TGTGCCAGCAGTTTATCTTTAGGGGATAATGAAAAACTGTTTTTT
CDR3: CASSLSLGDNEKLFF

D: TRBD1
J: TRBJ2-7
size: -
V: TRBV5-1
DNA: TGCGCCAGCAGCTTGGTGTTACGGGACAGCATCTCCTACGAGCAGTACTTC
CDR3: CASSLVLRDSISYEQYF

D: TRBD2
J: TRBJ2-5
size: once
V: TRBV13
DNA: TGTGCCGGCAGATTTAGCGGGGACAACCAAGAGACCCAGTACTTC
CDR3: CAGRFSGDNQETQYF